This T cell receptor beta chain was retrieved from a study of T cell responses to AZD1222 COVID-19 vaccine. Whole-study results and caveats: The span of vaccine-associated CD4 TCRs extended across spike, with dominance at 160-218 and 743-854. Among the donors, most were white British and more were female, and clonal diversity was possibly underestimated.

This clone appeared a few times. Its target is unknown. CDR1 is SQVTM and CDR2 is ANQGSEA in the germline V gene. The J segment lost 2 bases and the V segment lost 5 bases, leaving 4 bases of the junction unmatched. The CDR3 loop spans 13 amino acids. Method: immunoSEQ multiplex PCR; TCRdb's copy keeps in-frame clones and lacks some. This table has 100,000 or so clones, about 88% appearing once. This chain joins TRBV29-1 and TRBJ2-3; 7 nucleotides line up with TRBD1. The TCR sequence derives from an adult in good health. Sample: peripheral blood, taken on day 0 of AZD1222 vaccination. CDR3: CSVSQGSTDTQYF. CDR3 bases: TGCAGCGTTTCACAGGGGTCCACAGATACGCAGTATTTT.